This T cell receptor beta chain appears in the sequencing data of a study of molecular identifiers for immune sequencing clone quantification. Study-wide context: Four of five splits of RNA from 20,000 or 100,000 naive CD8 cells were sequenced in replicates. Overall study findings and caveats: Clone sizes could be underestimated for highly expanded clones when identical TCR molecules share a barcode.

Germline CDR1 reads MDHEN; CDR2 reads SYDVKM. This CDR3 has 14 residues. Trimming left V 1 base short and J 0 bases short, with 5 bases between. The sample holds many counts of this clonotype. Its antigen is unknown. A single record per CDR3 protein comes from TCRdb applying MiXCR to the PCR reads. Counted here are 400,000 to 600,000 distinct CDR3 sequences, 20% to 25% occurring once; the ten biggest clones make up under 0.85%. Naive CD8 T cell sorting was performed on the CD8+CD4-CCR7+CD45RA+ phenotype. The sequence came from a human donor in good health. Some libraries in this study had Jurkat cell RNA spiked in. Sequenced material: naive CD8+ T cells from blood, with Jurkat cell RNA spiked in. Described subset: FACS-sorted CD8+CD4-CCR7+CD45RA+ naive T cells. The genes are TRBV28 and TRBJ2-3, with D unclear. CDR3 sequence reads: CASSLFGSTDTQYF. CDR3 DNA sequence: TGTGCCAGCAGTTTATTTGGCAGCACAGATACGCAGTATTTT.